Listed below are T cell receptor beta chains from one sample, sequenced in a study of T cell changes during pregnancy in multiple sclerosis. Using immunoSEQ multiplex PCR, the repertoire was profiled, and TCRdb retains in-frame clones only, with some absent. The profile covers tens of thousands of clones, with about 90% appearing a single time and 0.45% to 0.65% taken by the ten largest. The sample in question was CD4+ T cells from peripheral blood mononuclear cells, obtained in the first trimester of pregnancy. These receptors all come from a female donor with multiple sclerosis, enrolled in a pregnancy study. CDR3s include the opening cysteine and the closing phenylalanine or tryptophan. The order of the fields is J gene, V gene, D gene, CDR3 DNA, CDR3 protein. A D gene is named only where the DNA matches it firmly.

J: TRBJ1-4; V: TRBV4-1; D: NA; DNA: TGCGCCAGCAGCCTTCTAGGAGGCGAAAAACTGTTTTTT; CDR3: CASSLLGGEKLFF
J: TRBJ2-1; V: TRBV13; D: TRBD2; DNA: TGTGCCAGCAGCTCGACTAGCGGGAGTCGGTGGGGTGAGCAGTTCTTC; CDR3: CASSSTSGSRWGEQFF
J: TRBJ2-7; V: TRBV11-3; D: NA; DNA: TGTGCCAGCAGCTTAGCAGCCTACGAGCAGTACTTC; CDR3: CASSLAAYEQYF
J: TRBJ1-4; V: TRBV6-1; D: TRBD1; DNA: TGTGCCAGCAGTGCCAAGAGAGGACAGGGCAGTGAAAAACTGTTTTTT; CDR3: CASSAKRGQGSEKLFF
J: TRBJ2-5; V: TRBV11-2; D: TRBD2; DNA: TGTGCCAGCAGCTTAAGGGCTAGCGGGGTTACATCCCAAGAGACCCAGTACTTC; CDR3: CASSLRASGVTSQETQYF
J: TRBJ1-1; V: TRBV2; D: TRBD1; DNA: TGTGCCAGCAGTGTACAGGGGGTCGACACTGAAGCTTTCTTT; CDR3: CASSVQGVDTEAFF
J: TRBJ2-1; V: TRBV5-6; D: NA; DNA: TGTGCCAGCAGCTTACGAGATGAGCAGTTCTTC; CDR3: CASSLRDEQFF
J: TRBJ2-7; V: TRBV7-6; D: NA; DNA: TGTGCCAGCAGCTCCAATAGCGGTTTCTCCTACGAGCAGTACTTC; CDR3: CASSSNSGFSYEQYF
J: TRBJ1-5; V: TRBV19; D: TRBD1; DNA: TGTGCCAGTAGGGGGACAGGTAGCAATCAGCCCCAGCATTTT; CDR3: CASRGTGSNQPQHF
J: TRBJ2-1; V: TRBV11-2; D: TRBD2; DNA: TGTGCCAGCAGCTTAGATCCCAGCGGGGCCTCGGATGAGCAGTTCTTC; CDR3: CASSLDPSGASDEQFF
J: TRBJ1-2; V: TRBV5-1; D: NA; DNA: TGCGCCAGCAGCTCGGGAGAGGGCTATGGCTACACCTTC; CDR3: CASSSGEGYGYTF
J: TRBJ1-2; V: TRBV30; D: TRBD1; DNA: TGTGCCTGTGACAGGGAAGGGTATGGCTACACCTTC; CDR3: CACDREGYGYTF
J: TRBJ2-7; V: TRBV5-4; D: TRBD2; DNA: TGTGCCAGCAGCTGGCGGGAGGGCCTTTCCTACGAGCAGTACTTC; CDR3: CASSWREGLSYEQYF
J: TRBJ2-2; V: TRBV2; D: NA; DNA: TGTGCCAGCACGAGGGGGGGCCCGGAAGTTGGGGAGCTGTTTTTT; CDR3: CASTRGGPEVGELFF